Listed here is a single T cell receptor (beta chain). Which antigen it targets is not known. Base qualities are not at hand, and no much larger clone is one base apart. The CDR3 holds 16 amino acids from the cysteine to the phenylalanine. Only the CDR3 part of the read is kept: 48 bases, read in frame from the first base. In the germline V gene, CDR1 corresponds to WSHSY and CDR2 to SAAADI. Trimming removed 6 bases from V and 0 bases from J, leaving 17 bases between the germline ends. Systemically healthy Caucasian individuals from Russia, 39 in total and aged about 6 to 100 years, were included as donors. Each donor gave ten milliliters of peripheral blood, drawn into EDTA-treated Vacutainer tubes. Ficoll-Paque density-gradient centrifugation was used to isolate PBMCs, with at least 6 million per sample. Total RNA was extracted from PBMCs with Trizol reagent, with at least 5.5 micrograms obtained per sample. The percentages of naive CD45RAhigh/CD27high T cells were determined by flow cytometry on a PBMC aliquot from every donor.

The library was produced with 5' RACE. Sequencing took place on an Illumina HiSeq 2500. A second 7 to 11 cycle PCR used a sample-barcoded 5' primer and a J-beta primer mix. Each TCR beta cDNA molecule received a unique molecular identifier from a template-switch 5' adaptor carrying 12 random nucleotides. Each sample yielded at least 3 million CDR3-containing paired-end reads. All of the RNA was converted into first-strand cDNA using the Mint cDNA synthesis kit, with a TRBC-specific oligonucleotide serving as the primer. Following uracil-DNA glycosylase treatment, all cDNA underwent a first 18-cycle PCR with the universal primers M1SS and BC2_uni_R. Per the original workflow: For normalization, 1 million high-quality reads were randomly selected from each sample, with every read carrying a distinct molecular identifier. Reads with shared molecular identifiers were discarded instead of being binned into consensus sequences. MiTCR, with a Q25 quality threshold and the strictest error-elimination algorithm, was used for CDR3 identification, clonotype clustering and error correction. A nonparametric unseen species model with Euler transformation was used to estimate lower-bound total TCR beta diversity. Clones were called with MiXCR by TCRdb after fastp trimmed the public reads at Q25, and only in-frame beta chains were retained. Identical CDR3 protein sequences are pooled into one entry, listed with their most common genes and DNA. In this record, the V and J calls reflect TCRdb's handling and not the investigators' own analysis. In all, the sample holds fewer than 1.5 million distinct CDR3 sequences, and 35% to 45% of those were seen once. The ten biggest clones cover 7.9% of the sample.

This record comes from a study of blood T cells in healthy people across ages (dated by TCRdb to between 2014 and 2017). Study-wide context: Template switching captured roughly one uniquely barcoded TCR beta cDNA molecule per two T cells in model experiments. Using deep sequencing normalized with unique cDNA molecular identifiers, the study measured how TCR beta repertoire diversity changes with age. The donors were divided into four age groups: young (average approximately 17 years), middle-aged (about 39), aged (approximately 59) and long-lived (approximately 74). To avoid experimental bias, donors of different ages were randomly spread across the sequencing lanes. Two additional independent replicas of 1 million unique cDNA reads from the same blood draw were analyzed for two donors (one aged 18 to 29 and one aged 80 or older).

The paper as a whole reports these results and caveats: Bulk unsorted PBMC profiling prevented conclusive comparison of naive and antigen-experienced compartments. Estimates of total diversity based on one million sequenced T cells were considered lower bounds and underestimates. As age increased, observed TCR beta diversity per million T cells dropped in a roughly linear way, and a significant reduction was already evident by age 40. Compared with the aged group, more naive CD4+ T cells, fewer expanded clones and increased TCR diversity were shown by the long-lived group, suggesting age selection. There was a strong correlation between observed TCR beta diversity and the percentage of naive T cells measured by flow cytometry. Because donor CMV infection status was unknown, age-related changes in expanded clonotypes were potentially confounded.

The sequenced sample was blood. The sequence came from a woman in her late teens or twenties in good health. The chain links TRBV10-2 with TRBJ1-2, with a tentative D gene TRBD1 over 6 matching bases. The DNA is TGCGCCAGCAGGAGGGACATCGGCCTAACTAACTATGGCTACACCTTC. This is translated as CASRRDIGLTNYGYTF.